Sequencing of this TCR beta chain was carried out in a study of human T cells and chemical hapten exposure. Sample time point: patch test 1, 2 weeks after DPC sensitization. Noted treatment: therapeutic diphenylcyclopropenone sensitization with weekly scalp DPC. TCRdb recomputed calls from the RACE reads with MiXCR, one row per CDR3 protein. This sample yields 150,000 to 200,000 distinct CDR3 sequences, of which around 24% are seen a single time; about 6.7% belongs to the top ten. The receptor was derived from a woman between 50 and 59 years old with alopecia areata. Some clones in this sample may be carry-over from other donors' samples. The sequenced sample was whole blood, obtained in connection with sensitization to the hapten diphenylcyclopropenone (DPC).

CDR3 bases: TGCAGCGTTGAAATAGGGTCAGATACGCAGTATTTT. It codes for CSVEIGSDTQYF. The chain has TRBV29-1 and TRBJ2-3; no definite D call. Trimming took 2 bases from V and 4 from J, leaving 7 bases between them. Per the germline V gene, CDR1 is SQVTM and CDR2 is ANQGSEA. There are 12 residues in the CDR3.